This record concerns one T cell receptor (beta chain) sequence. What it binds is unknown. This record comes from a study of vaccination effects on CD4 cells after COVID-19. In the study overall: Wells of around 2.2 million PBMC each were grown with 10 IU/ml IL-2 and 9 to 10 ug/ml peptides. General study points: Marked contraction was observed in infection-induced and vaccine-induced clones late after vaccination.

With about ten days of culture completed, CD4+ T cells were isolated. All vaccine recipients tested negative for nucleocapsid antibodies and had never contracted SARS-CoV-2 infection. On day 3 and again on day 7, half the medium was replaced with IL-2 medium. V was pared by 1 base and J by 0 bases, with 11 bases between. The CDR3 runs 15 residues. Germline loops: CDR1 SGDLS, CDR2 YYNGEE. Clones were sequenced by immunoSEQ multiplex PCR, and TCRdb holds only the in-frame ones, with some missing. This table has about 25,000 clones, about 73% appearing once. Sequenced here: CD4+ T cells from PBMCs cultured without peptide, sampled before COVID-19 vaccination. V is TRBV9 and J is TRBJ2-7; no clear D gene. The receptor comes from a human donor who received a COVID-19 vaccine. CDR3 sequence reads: CASSVSGWSSYEQYF. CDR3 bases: TGTGCCAGCAGCGTATCGGGCTGGAGCTCCTACGAGCAGTACTTC.